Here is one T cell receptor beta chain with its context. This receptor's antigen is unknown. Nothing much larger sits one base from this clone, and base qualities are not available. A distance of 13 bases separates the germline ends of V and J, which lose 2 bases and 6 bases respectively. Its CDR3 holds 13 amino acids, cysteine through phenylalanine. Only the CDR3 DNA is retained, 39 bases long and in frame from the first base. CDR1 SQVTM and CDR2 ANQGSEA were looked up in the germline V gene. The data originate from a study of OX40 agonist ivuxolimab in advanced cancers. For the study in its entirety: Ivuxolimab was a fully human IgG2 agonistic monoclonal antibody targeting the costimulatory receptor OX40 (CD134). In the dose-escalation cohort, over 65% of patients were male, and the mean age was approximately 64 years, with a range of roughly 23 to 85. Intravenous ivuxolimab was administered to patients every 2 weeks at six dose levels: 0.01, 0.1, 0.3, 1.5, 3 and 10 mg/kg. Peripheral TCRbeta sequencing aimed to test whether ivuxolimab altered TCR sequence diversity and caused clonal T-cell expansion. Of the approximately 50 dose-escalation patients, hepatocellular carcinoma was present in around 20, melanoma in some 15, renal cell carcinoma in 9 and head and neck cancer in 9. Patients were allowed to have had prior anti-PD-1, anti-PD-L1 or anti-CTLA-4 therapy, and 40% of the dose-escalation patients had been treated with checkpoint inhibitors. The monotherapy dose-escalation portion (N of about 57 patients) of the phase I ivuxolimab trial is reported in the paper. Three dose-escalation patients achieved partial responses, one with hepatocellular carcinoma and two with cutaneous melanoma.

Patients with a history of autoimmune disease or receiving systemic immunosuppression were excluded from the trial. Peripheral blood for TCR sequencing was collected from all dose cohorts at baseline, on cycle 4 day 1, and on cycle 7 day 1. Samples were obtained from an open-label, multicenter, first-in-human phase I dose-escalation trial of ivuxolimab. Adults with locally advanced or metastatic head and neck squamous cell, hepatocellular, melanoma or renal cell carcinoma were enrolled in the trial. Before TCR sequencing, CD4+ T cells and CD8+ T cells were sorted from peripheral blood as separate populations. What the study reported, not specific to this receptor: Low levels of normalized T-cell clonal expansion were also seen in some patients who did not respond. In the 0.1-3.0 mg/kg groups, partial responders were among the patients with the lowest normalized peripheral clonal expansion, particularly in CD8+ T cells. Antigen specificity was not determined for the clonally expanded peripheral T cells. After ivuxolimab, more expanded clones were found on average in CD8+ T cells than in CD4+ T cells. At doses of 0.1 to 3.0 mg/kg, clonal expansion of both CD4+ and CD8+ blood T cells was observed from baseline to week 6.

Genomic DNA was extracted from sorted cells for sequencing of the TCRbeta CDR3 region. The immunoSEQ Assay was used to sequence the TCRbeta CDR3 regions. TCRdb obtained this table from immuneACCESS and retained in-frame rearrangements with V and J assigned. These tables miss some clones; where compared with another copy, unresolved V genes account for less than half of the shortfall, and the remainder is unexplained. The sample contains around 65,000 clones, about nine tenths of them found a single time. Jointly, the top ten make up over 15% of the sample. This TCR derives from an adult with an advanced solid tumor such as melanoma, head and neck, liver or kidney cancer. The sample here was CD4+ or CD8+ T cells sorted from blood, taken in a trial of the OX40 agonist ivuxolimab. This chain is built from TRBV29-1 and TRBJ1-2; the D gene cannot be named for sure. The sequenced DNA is TGCAGCGTTGAATGGAAAGGCAATCATGGCTACACCTTC. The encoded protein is CSVEWKGNHGYTF.